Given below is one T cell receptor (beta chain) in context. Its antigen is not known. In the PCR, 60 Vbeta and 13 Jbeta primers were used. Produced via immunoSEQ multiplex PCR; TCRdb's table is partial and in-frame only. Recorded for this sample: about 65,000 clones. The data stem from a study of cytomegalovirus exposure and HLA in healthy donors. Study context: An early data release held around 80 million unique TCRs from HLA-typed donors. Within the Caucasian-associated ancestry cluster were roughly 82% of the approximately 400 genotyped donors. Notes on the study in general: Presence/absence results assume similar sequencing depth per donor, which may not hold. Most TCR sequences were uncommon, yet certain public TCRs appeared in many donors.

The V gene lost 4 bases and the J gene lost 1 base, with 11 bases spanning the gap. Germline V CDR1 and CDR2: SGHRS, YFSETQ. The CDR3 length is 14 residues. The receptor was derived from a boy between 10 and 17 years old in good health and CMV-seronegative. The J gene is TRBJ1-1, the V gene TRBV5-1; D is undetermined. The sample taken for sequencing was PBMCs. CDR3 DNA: TGCGCCAGCAGCCAGCAGGTATCGAACACTGAAGCTTTCTTT. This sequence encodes CASSQQVSNTEAFF.